The T cell receptor beta chain described here comes from a study of blood T cell repertoires in COVID-19. Only in-frame clones appear in the TCRdb table, and some are missing; sequencing was by immunoSEQ multiplex PCR. The repertoire holds 200,000 to 300,000 clones, with around 88% as singletons. Germline-derived CDR1 and CDR2 are SGHVS and FQNEAQ. CDR3 size: 16 residues. V was pared by 3 bases and J by 5 bases, with 19 bases between. This TCR was sampled from a woman between 45 and 60 years old who had recovered from COVID-19. Sequenced material: PBMCs or T cells enriched from blood (not recorded which). This chain joins TRBV7-8 and TRBJ1-1, with D perhaps TRBD1 (6 bases). The chain's CDR3 is CASSFYGQGRVTEAFF. DNA for the CDR3: TGTGCCAGCAGCTTTTACGGTCAGGGGCGGGTGACTGAAGCTTTCTTT.